Listed here are 10 T cell receptor beta chains from one sample, sequenced in a study of T cell responses to AZD1222 COVID-19 vaccine. Produced via immunoSEQ multiplex PCR; TCRdb's table is partial and in-frame only. The data hold fewer than 75,000 clones, with over 75% observed a single time. The material sequenced was peripheral blood, taken on day 0 of AZD1222 vaccination. These TCRs come from an adult in good health.

The V and J genes are TRBV20-1 and TRBJ1-2; D unclear. Trimming took 1 base from V and 4 from J, leaving 4 bases between them. Germline lookup yields CDR1 DFQATT and CDR2 SNEGSKA (reference sequence). The CDR3 covers 11 residues. The CDR3 spells CSARVGYGYTF. CDR3 sequence (DNA): TGCAGTGCTAGAGTAGGCTATGGCTACACCTTC.

The V call is TRBV29-1, the J call TRBJ1-3; D is unclear. V was trimmed by 7 bases and J by 1 base, leaving 14 bases between them. This CDR3 is 14 amino acids long. Looked up from germline, CDR1 is SQVTM and CDR2 is ANQGSEA. CDR3 loop: CSATKGSSGNTIYF. CDR3 in DNA: TGCAGCGCTACCAAGGGATCATCTGGAAACACCATATATTTT. The variable domain in full, with the rest retrieved from reference TRBV29-1 and TRBJ1-3, is SAVISQKPSRDICQRGTSLTIQCQVDSQVTMMFWYRQQPGQSLTLIATANQGSEATYESGFVIDKFPISRPNLTFSTLTVSNMSPEDSSIYLCSATKGSSGNTIYFGEGSWLTVV.

The rearrangement links TRBV7-2 to TRBJ2-5, with TRBD2 as a possible D gene (6 bases). V shed 1 base and J shed 5 bases, with 20 bases lying between them. From germline, CDR1 is SGHTA and CDR2 FQGNSA. This CDR3 contains 17 residues. CDR3 nucleotides: TGTGCCAGCAGCTTAGTTGGAGGGCAGATGTTGGGGGAGACCCAGTACTTC. Amino acids: CASSLVGGQMLGETQYF.

This chain connects TRBV7-9 to TRBJ1-1, with TRBD1 matching 7 bases. V dropped 5 bases and J dropped 3; count of bases not matched to a gene: 3. The CDR3 has 13 residues. Germline CDR1 reads SEHNR; CDR2 reads FQNEAQ (reference sequence). The CDR3 is CASSRQGDTEAFF. DNA of the CDR3: TGTGCCAGCAGCCGCCAGGGGGACACTGAAGCTTTCTTT.

Note on this clone: The germline gene is not matched at one end of the junction; a read error may be the cause. J is TRBJ2-2 and V is TRBV5-5; D is possibly TRBD1 (6 bases). The CDR3 has 15 amino acids. Germline CDR1 is SGHKS and CDR2 is YYEKEE (reference sequence). CDR3 in DNA: TGTGCCAGCAGCTTGGCCGAAGGGACACCGGGGAGCCCCATTTTT. Translating it yields CASSLAEGTPGSPIF.

There are a few counts of this clone. A much larger clone lies a single base off, so this may be a read error. The rearrangement joins TRBV7-9 to TRBJ1-1, with D uncertain. Trimming shortened V by 2 bases and J by 4 bases, and 2 bases separated the two germline ends. The CDR3 is 11 residues long. CDR1 and CDR2 from the germline V gene are SEHNR and FQNEAQ (reference sequence). This CDR3 reads CASSLTTEAFF. The CDR3 DNA is TGTGCCAGCAGCTTAACCACTGAAGCTTTCTTT.

The J gene is TRBJ2-7, the V gene TRBV7-6, with 7 bases matching TRBD1. The CDR3 runs to 15 residues. Losses at the gene ends were 5 bases for V and 4 bases for J; bases not matched to a gene: 11. Germline-derived CDR1 and CDR2 are SGHVS and FNYEAQ. The CDR3 here is CASSPRQGREYEQYF. As DNA, the CDR3 is TGTGCCAGCAGCCCTCGACAGGGAAGGGAATACGAGCAGTACTTC.

V is TRBV5-4 and J is TRBJ2-1; possibly TRBD1 for D (7 bases). The germline V gene has CDR1 SGHNT and CDR2 YYREEE (reference sequence). The CDR3 totals 16 residues. Trimming shortened V by 4 bases and J by 6 bases, and 20 bases separated the two germline ends. In DNA, the CDR3 is TGTGCCAGCAGCCAGGGGGGACCCCAGGGCCTCAATGAGCAGTTCTTC. This translates into CASSQGGPQGLNEQFF.

This clone turned up a few times. The gene calls are TRBV19 and TRBJ2-1; D call uncertain. With 1 base removed from V and 1 base from J, the gap between germline ends came to 20 bases. Per the germline V gene, CDR1 is LNHDA and CDR2 is SQIVND (reference sequence). This CDR3 comprises 19 residues. The CDR3 is CASSIAFTQVSRSYNEQFF. CDR3 nucleotides: TGTGCCAGTAGTATAGCGTTCACCCAAGTAAGTCGGTCCTACAATGAGCAGTTCTTC.

Comment on this clone: The same CDR3 can be traced to other DNA sequences in this sample. This chain joins TRBV24-1 and TRBJ2-5, with 7 bases that match TRBD2. The CDR3 has 12 amino acids. V shed 9 bases and J 5 bases; nucleotides not matched to a gene: 5. Germline V CDR1 and CDR2: KGHDR, SFDVKD. CDR3 sequence reads: CATQRGGETQYF. The CDR3 region has the DNA TGTGCCACCCAGCGGGGAGGCGAGACCCAGTACTTC.